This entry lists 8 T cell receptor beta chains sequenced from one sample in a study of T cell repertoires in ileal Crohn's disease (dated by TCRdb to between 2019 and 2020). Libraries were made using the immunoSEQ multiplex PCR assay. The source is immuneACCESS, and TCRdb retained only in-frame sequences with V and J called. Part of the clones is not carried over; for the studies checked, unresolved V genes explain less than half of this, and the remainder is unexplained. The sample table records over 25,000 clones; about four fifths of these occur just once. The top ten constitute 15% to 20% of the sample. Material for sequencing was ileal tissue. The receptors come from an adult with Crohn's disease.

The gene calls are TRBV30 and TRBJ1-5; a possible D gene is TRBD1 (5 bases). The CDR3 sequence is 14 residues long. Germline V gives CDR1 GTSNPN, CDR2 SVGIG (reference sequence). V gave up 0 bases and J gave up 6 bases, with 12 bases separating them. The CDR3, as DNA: TGTGCCTGGAGTGTACGGCAGGGAGGTCAGCCCCAGCATTTT. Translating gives CAWSVRQGGQPQHF.

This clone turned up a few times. CDR3 region: CASSFEGGLTQFF. CDR3 bases: TGTGCCAGCAGTTTTGAGGGCGGACTTACACAGTTCTTC. The chain has TRBV6-1 and TRBJ2-1; weak D call: TRBD2 (5 bases). CDR1 and CDR2 from the germline V gene are MNHNS and SASEGT. This CDR3 comprises 13 residues. The V end lost 5 bases, the J end lost 13 bases, and 18 bases lay between the germline ends.

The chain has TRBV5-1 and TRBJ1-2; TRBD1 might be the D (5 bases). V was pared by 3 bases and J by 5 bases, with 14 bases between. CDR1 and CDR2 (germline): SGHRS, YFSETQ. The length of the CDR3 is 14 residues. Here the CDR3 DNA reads TGCGCCAGCAGCTCAATTGCGGGGGGGTATGGCTACACCTTC. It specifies CASSSIAGGYGYTF.

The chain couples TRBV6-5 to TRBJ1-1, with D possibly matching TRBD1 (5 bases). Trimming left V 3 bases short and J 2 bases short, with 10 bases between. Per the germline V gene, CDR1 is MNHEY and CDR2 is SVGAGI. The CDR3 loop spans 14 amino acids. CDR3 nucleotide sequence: TGTGCCAGCAGTTATAGGAGGGGCAACACTGAAGCTTTCTTT. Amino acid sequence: CASSYRRGNTEAFF.

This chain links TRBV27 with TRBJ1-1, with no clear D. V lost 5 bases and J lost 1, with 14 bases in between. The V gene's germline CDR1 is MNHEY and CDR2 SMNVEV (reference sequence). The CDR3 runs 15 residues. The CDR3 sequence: CASSPLGSSNTEAFF. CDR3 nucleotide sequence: TGTGCCAGCAGTCCCCTGGGCAGCTCGAACACTGAAGCTTTCTTT.

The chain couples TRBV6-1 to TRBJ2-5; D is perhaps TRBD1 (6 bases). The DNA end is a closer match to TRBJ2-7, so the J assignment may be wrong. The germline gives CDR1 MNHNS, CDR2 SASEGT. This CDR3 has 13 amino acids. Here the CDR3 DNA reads TGTGCCAGCAGGGGGACAAGATCTTACGAGCAGTACTTC. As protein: CASRGTRSYEQYF.

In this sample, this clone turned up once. The CDR3 sequence is CATSRGSSGRNDEQYF. The CDR3 nucleotides are TGTGCCACCAGCAGAGGTTCTAGCGGGAGGAACGACGAGCAGTACTTC. The rearrangement joins TRBV15 to TRBJ2-7; 11 bases line up with TRBD2. The germline V gene encodes CDR1 LNHNV and CDR2 YYDKDF (reference sequence). With V trimmed by 1 base and J by 5 bases, 7 bases remained unmatched. The CDR3 totals 16 residues.

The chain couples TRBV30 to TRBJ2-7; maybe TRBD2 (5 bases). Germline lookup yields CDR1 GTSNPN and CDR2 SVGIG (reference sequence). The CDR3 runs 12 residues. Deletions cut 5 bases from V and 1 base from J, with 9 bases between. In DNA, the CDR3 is TGTGCCTGGGAGGGCTTTTCCTACGAGCAGTACTTC. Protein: CAWEGFSYEQYF.